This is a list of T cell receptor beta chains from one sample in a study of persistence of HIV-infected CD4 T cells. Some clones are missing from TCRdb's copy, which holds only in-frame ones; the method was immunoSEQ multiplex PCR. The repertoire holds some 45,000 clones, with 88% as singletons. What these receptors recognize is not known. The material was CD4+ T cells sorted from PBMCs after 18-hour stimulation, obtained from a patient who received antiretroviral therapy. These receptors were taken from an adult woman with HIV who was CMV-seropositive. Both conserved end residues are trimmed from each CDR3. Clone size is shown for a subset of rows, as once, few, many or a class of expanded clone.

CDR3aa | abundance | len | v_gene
ASSLTGVSTEAF | . | 12 | TRBV7-3
ASSRYDRGRDYGYT | . | 14 | TRBV18
ASSVSGQGTYEQY | . | 13 | TRBV9
AWSYPTGGVGGYT | . | 13 | TRBV30
AISEEGGPYNEQF | . | 13 | TRBV10-3
AWSPGRPNTEAF | . | 12 | TRBV30
ASSSGSGQGSSSYNEQF | . | 17 | TRBV5-4
AWDKGGRQPQH | . | 11 | TRBV30
ASNRANTEAF | once | 10 | TRBV2
ASSEDQNTEAF | few | 11 | TRBV10-1
ASTSHRQGTSNEKLF | . | 15 | TRBV3-1/TRBV3-2
ASSSTGISPHNNSPLH | once | 16 | TRBV3-1/TRBV3-2
ASSRGAGGSQY | . | 11 | TRBV7-8
ASSLRGDGEKLF | . | 12 | TRBV5-1
SVELRNTEAF | . | 10 | TRBV29-1
ASSGGGGWQPQH | . | 12 | TRBV27
ASSHRQGNNEQF | . | 12 | TRBV3-1/TRBV3-2
ASELSGANVLT | . | 11 | TRBV6-5
ATSAGVFGYT | once | 10 | TRBV24-1
ASSYSSYEQY | . | 10 | TRBV6-2/TRBV6-3
SAQDRGPTEAF | few | 11 | TRBV29-1
AISEGVGGGYEQY | . | 13 | TRBV10-3
ASSESGGGSRPQF | . | 13 | TRBV10-1
ATRQGGSNTGELF | . | 13 | TRBV24-1